This passage covers 8 T cell receptor beta chains from one sample sequenced in a study of blood T cell repertoires in COVID-19. Some clones are missing from TCRdb's copy, which holds only in-frame ones; the method was immunoSEQ multiplex PCR. The sample holds about 220,000 clones, around 82% seen once. Specimen: PBMCs or T cells enriched from blood (not recorded which). These receptors all stem from a woman aged 45-60 years who had been exposed to COVID-19.

The V gene is TRBV7-9, the J gene TRBJ1-1, with 8 bases aligning to TRBD1. V was pared by 2 bases and J by 2 bases, with 7 bases of the junction left unmatched. This CDR3 has 16 residues. Per germline, CDR1 SEHNR and CDR2 FQNEAQ (reference sequence). The CDR3 DNA follows: TGTGCCAGCAGCTTATGGACCGGGACAGGAAACACTGAAGCTTTCTTT. Its protein product is CASSLWTGTGNTEAFF.

The gene calls are TRBV6-5 and TRBJ2-3; tentative D call: TRBD1 (5 bases). The CDR3 length is 14 residues. Germline V gene sequence: CDR1 MNHEY, CDR2 SVGAGI. V dropped 5 bases and J dropped 3 bases, with 12 bases sitting between them. The CDR3 bases are TGTGCCAGCAGTCTCTCCCAGGGAACAGATACGCAGTATTTT. It codes for CASSLSQGTDTQYF.

V gene TRBV7-2 combines with J gene TRBJ2-5; 10 bases agree with TRBD2. This CDR3 is 16 amino acids long. The germline gives CDR1 SGHTA, CDR2 FQGNSA. The trim removed 5 bases at V and 0 bases at J, leaving 6 bases unmatched. CDR3 in amino acids: CASSPWTSGYQETQYF. In nucleotides, the CDR3 is TGTGCCAGCAGCCCTTGGACTAGCGGTTACCAAGAGACCCAGTACTTC. Complete variable domain (other parts from reference TRBV7-2 and TRBJ2-5): GAGVSQSPSNKVTEKGKDVELRCDPISGHTALYWYRQSLGQGLEFLIYFQGNSAPDKSGLPSDRFSAERTGGSVSTLTIQRTQQEDSAVYLCASSPWTSGYQETQYFGPGTRLLVL.

The genes are TRBV18 and TRBJ2-5, with 9 bases that match TRBD1. The CDR3 consists of 15 residues. The germline CDR1 and CDR2 sequences are KGHSH and LQKENI. Trimming cost V 2 bases and J 5 bases; bases outside gene matches: 6. The CDR3 DNA sequence: TGTGCCAGCTCACCATGGGACAGGGCCGGGGAGACCCAGTACTTC. This codes for CASSPWDRAGETQYF.

The rearrangement uses TRBV3-1 (or the pseudogene TRBV3-2) and TRBJ1-6; D not certain. CDR1 and CDR2 from the germline V gene are LGHDT and YNNKEL (reference sequence). This CDR3 is built from 15 residues. V was pared by 4 bases and J by 5 bases, with 12 bases between. The CDR3 sequence is CASSRSTGNNSPLHF. The CDR3 DNA reads as TGTGCCAGCAGCCGCTCGACGGGAAATAATTCACCCCTCCACTTT.

The gene calls are TRBV5-4 and TRBJ2-3; the match to TRBD2 covers 10 bases. The J segment lost 3 bases and the V segment lost 2 bases, leaving 6 bases of the junction unmatched. The germline V gene has CDR1 SGHNT and CDR2 YYREEE (reference sequence). CDR3 length: 16 amino acids. The CDR3 sequence: CASSFGSGGSTDTQYF. CDR3 in DNA: TGTGCCAGCAGCTTCGGTAGCGGGGGGTCTACAGATACGCAGTATTTT.

In DNA form, the CDR3 reads TGTGCCAGCAGTTTACCGTTAGGGAGGGAAAGTAGGAACACTGAAGCTTTCTTT. Its translation is CASSLPLGRESRNTEAFF. The chain has TRBV28 and TRBJ1-1; D is ambiguous. In germline, CDR1 is MDHEN, CDR2 SYDVKM. The CDR3 is made up of 18 amino acids. Trimming cost V 2 bases and J 1 base, with 20 bases left between them.

V is TRBV6-5 and J is TRBJ1-5, with D perhaps matching TRBD1 (6 bases). The CDR3 is 13 residues long. The ends were cut back, 2 bases at V and 11 bases at J, with 13 bases in the middle. Germline lookup yields CDR1 MNHEY and CDR2 SVGAGI. The CDR3 DNA reads as TGTGCCAGCAGTTACATCAGGGAGGGGGCCCAGCATTTT. Residues: CASSYIREGAQHF.